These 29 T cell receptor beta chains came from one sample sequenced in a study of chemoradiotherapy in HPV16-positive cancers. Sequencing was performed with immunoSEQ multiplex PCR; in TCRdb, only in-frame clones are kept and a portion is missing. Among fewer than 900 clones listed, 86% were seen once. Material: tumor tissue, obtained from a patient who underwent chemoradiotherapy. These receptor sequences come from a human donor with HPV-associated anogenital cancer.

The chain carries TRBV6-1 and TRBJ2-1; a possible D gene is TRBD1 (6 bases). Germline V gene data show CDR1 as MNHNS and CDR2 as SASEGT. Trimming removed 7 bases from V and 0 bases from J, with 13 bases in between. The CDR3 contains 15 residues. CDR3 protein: CASTGKDSSYNEQFF. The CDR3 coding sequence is TGTGCCAGCACGGGTAAGGACAGCTCCTACAATGAGCAGTTCTTC.

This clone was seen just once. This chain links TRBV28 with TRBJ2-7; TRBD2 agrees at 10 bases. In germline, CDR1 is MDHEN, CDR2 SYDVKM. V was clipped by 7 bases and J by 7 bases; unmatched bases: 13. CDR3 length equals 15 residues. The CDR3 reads CASTLIPSGGGEQYF. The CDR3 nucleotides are TGTGCCAGCACTCTCATCCCTAGCGGGGGAGGAGAGCAGTACTTC.

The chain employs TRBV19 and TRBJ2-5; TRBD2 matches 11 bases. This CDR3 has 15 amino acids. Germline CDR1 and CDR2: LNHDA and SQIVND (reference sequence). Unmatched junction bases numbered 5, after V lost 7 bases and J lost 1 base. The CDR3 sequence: CASKKLAGGQETQYF. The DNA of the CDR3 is TGTGCCAGTAAAAAGCTAGCGGGGGGCCAAGAGACCCAGTACTTC.

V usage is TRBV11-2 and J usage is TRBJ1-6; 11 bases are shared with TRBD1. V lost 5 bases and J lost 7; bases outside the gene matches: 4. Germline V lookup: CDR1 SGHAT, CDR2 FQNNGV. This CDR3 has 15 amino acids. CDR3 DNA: TGTGCCAGCAGCCAAGGGGACAGGGGGAATTCACCCCTCCACTTT. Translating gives CASSQGDRGNSPLHF.

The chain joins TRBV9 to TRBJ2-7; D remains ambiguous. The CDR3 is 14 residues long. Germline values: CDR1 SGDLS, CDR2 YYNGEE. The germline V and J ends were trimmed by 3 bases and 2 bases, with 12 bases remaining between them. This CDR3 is CASSGGRATYEQYF. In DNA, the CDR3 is TGTGCCAGCAGCGGCGGCAGAGCGACCTACGAGCAGTACTTC.

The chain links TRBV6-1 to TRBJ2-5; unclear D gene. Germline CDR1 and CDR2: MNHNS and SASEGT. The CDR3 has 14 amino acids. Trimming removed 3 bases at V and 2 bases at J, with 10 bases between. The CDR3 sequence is CASSDYRGQETQYF. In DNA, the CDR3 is TGTGCCAGCAGTGACTACCGTGGACAAGAGACCCAGTACTTC.

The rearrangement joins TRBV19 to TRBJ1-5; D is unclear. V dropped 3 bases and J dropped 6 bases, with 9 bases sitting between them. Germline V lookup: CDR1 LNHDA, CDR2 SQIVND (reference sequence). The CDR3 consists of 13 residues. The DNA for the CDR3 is TGTGCCAGTAGTATGTCAGCCAGTCAGCCCCAGCATTTT. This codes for CASSMSASQPQHF.

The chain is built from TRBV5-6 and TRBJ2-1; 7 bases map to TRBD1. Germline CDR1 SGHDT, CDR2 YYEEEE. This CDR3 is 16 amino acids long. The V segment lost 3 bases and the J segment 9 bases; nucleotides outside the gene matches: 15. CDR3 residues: CASSYNRGVYFFEQFF. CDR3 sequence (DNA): TGTGCCAGCAGCTACAACAGGGGTGTTTATTTTTTTGAGCAGTTCTTC.

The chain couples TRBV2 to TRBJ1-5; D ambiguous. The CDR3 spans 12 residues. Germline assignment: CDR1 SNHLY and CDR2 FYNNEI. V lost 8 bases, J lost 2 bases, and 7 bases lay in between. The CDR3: CASPPGNQPQHF. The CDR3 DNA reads TGTGCCAGCCCTCCGGGCAATCAGCCCCAGCATTTT. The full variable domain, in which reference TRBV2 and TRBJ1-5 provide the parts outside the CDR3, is EPEVTQTPSHQVTQMGQEVILRCVPISNHLYFYWYRQILGQKVEFLVSFYNNEISEKSEIFDDQFSVERPDGSNFTLKIRSTKLEDSAMYFCASPPGNQPQHFGDGTRLSIL.

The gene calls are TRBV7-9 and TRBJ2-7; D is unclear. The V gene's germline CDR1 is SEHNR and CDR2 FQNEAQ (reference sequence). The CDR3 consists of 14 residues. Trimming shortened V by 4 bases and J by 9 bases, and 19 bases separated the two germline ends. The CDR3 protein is CASSSVPDVKGQYF. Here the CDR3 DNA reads TGTGCCAGCAGCTCCGTCCCAGACGTAAAGGGGCAGTACTTC.

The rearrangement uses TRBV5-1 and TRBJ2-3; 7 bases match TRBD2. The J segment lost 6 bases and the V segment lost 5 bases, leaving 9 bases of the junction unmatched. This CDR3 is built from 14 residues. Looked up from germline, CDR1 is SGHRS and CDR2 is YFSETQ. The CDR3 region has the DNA TGCGCCAGCAGGCCCGGGGAGGGTTGGGATACGCAGTATTTT. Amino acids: CASRPGEGWDTQYF.

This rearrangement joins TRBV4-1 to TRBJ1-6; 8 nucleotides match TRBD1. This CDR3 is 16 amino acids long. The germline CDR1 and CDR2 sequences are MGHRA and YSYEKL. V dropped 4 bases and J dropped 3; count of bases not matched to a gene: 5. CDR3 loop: CASSRGQGDYNSPLHF. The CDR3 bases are TGCGCCAGCAGCCGTGGACAGGGCGACTATAATTCACCCCTCCACTTT.

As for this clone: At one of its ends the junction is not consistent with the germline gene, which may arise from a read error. DNA of the CDR3: TGTGCCGGCAGCTTACGGGGGTCCACAGATACGCAGTATTTT. It is translated as CAGSLRGSTDTQYF. This rearrangement joins TRBV7-3 to TRBJ2-3; possibly TRBD2 for D (6 bases). The CDR3 has 14 residues. The germline V gene encodes CDR1 SGHTA and CDR2 FQGTGA. Supplemented by reference TRBV7-3 and TRBJ2-3, the full variable domain reads GAGVSQTPSNKVTEKGKYVELRCDPISGHTALYWYRQSLGQGPEFLIYFQGTGAADDSGLPNDRFFAVRPEGSVSTLKIQRTERGDSAVYLCAGSLRGSTDTQYFGPGTRLTVL.

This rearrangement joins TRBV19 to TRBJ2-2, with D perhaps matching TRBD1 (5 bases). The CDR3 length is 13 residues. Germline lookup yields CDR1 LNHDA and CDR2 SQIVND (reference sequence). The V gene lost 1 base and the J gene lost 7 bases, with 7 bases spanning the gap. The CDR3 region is CASSIGQYGELFF. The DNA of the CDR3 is TGTGCCAGTAGTATAGGACAGTACGGGGAGCTGTTTTTT.

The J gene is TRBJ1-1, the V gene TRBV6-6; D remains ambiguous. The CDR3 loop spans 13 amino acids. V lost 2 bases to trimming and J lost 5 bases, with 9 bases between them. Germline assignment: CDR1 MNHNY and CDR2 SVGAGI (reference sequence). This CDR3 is CASSYVEMTEAFF. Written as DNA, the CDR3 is TGTGCCAGCAGTTACGTGGAGATGACTGAAGCTTTCTTT.

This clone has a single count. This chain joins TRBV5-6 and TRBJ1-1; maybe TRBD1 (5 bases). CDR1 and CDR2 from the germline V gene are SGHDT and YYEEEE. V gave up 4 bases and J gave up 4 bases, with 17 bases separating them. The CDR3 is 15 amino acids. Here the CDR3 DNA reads TGTGCCAGCAGCGTGGCGGGGGTTCTCCCCACTGAAGCTTTCTTT. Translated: CASSVAGVLPTEAFF. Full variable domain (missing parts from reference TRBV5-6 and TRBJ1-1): DAGVTQSPTHLIKTRGQQVTLRCSPKSGHDTVSWYQQALGQGPQFIFQYYEEEERQRGNFPDRFSGHQFPNYSSELNVNALLLGDSALYLCASSVAGVLPTEAFFGQGTRLTVV.

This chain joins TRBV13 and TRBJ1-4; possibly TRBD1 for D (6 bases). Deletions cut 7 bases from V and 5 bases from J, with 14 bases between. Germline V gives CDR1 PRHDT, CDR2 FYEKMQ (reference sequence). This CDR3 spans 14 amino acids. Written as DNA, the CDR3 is TGTGCCAGCACTCTTGGGGGGGGCAATGAAAAACTGTTTTTT. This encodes CASTLGGGNEKLFF.

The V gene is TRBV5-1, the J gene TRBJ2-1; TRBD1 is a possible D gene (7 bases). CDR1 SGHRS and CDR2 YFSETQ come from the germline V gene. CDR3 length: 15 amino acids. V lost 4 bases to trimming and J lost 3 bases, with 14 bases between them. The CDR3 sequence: CASSKGTAGYNEQFF. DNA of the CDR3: TGCGCCAGCAGCAAGGGGACAGCGGGCTACAATGAGCAGTTCTTC.

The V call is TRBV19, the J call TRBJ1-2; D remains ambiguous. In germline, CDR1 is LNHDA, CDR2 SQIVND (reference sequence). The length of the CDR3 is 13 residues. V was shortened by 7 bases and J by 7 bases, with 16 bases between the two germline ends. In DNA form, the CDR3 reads TGTGCCAGTACCCCCGCGGCTGAGAGTGGCTACACCTTC. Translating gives CASTPAAESGYTF.

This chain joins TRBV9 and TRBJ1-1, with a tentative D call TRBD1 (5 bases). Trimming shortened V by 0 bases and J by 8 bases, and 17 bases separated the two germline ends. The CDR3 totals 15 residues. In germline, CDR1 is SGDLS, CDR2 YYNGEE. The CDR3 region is CASSVAPWGRVEAFF. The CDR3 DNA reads TGTGCCAGCAGCGTAGCCCCCTGGGGCAGGGTAGAAGCTTTCTTT.

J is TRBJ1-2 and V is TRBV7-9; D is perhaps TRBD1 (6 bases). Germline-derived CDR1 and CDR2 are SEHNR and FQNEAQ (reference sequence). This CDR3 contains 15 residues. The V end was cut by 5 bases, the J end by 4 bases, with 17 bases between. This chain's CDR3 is CASSPVVGGSYGYTF. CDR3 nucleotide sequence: TGTGCCAGCAGCCCCGTAGTGGGGGGCAGCTATGGCTACACCTTC.

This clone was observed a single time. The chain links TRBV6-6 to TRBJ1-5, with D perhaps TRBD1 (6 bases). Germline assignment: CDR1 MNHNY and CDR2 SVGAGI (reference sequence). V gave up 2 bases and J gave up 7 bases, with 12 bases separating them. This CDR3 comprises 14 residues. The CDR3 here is CASSYDGGVQPQHF. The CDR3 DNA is TGTGCCAGCAGTTACGATGGGGGCGTGCAGCCCCAGCATTTT.

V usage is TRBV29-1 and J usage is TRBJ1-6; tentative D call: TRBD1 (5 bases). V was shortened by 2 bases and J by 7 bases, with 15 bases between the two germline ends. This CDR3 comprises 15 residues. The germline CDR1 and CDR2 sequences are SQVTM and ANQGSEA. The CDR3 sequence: CSVELGGRLNSPLHF. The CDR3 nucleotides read TGCAGCGTTGAACTGGGGGGACGGTTGAATTCACCCCTCCACTTT.

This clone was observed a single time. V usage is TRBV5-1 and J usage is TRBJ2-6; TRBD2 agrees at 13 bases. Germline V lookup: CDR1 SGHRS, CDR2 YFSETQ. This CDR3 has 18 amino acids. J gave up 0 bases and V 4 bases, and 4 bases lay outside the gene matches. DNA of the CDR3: TGCGCCAGCAGCCTACTAGCGGGGGGGGTCTCTGGGGCCAACGTCCTGACTTTC. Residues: CASSLLAGGVSGANVLTF.

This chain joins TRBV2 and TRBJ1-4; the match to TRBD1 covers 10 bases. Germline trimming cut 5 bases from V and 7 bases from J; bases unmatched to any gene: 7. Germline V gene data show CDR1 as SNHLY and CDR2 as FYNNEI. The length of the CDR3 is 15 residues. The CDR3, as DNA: TGTGCCAGCAGTTTACTCGGGACAGGGGTTGAAAAACTGTTTTTT. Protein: CASSLLGTGVEKLFF.

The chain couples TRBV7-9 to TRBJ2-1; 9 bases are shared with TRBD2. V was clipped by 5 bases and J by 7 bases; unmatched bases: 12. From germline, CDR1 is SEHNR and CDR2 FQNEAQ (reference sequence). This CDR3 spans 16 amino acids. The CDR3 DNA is TGTGCCAGCAGCATCAATAGCGGGAGTACCCTTAATGAGCAGTTCTTC. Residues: CASSINSGSTLNEQFF.

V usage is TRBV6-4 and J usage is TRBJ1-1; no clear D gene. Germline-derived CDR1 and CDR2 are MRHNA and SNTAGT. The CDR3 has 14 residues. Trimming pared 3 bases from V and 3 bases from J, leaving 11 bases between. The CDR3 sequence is CASSEEPEHTEAFF. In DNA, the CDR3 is TGTGCCAGCAGTGAGGAACCAGAACACACTGAAGCTTTCTTT.

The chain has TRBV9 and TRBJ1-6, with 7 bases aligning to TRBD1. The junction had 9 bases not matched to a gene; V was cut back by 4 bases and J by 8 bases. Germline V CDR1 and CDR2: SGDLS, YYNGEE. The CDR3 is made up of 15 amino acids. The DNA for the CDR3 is TGTGCCAGCAGCCTAGGGGGGACAGCCTATTCACCCCTCCACTTT. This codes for CASSLGGTAYSPLHF.

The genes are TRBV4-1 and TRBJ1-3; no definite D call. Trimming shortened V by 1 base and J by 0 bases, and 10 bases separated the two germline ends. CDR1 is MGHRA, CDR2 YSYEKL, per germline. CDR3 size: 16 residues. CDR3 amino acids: CASSQVDGFSGNTIYF. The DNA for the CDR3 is TGCGCCAGCAGCCAAGTGGACGGCTTCTCTGGAAACACCATATATTTT.